A selection of T cell receptor beta chains follows, all from one sample in a study of blood T cell repertoires in COVID-19. TCRdb keeps only in-frame clones here, not all; method: immunoSEQ multiplex PCR. The table has roughly 200,000 clones, roughly four fifths seen once. Material: PBMCs or T cells enriched from blood (not recorded which). Receptors were obtained from a man in his forties or fifties who had recovered from COVID-19. CDR3s include the opening cysteine and the closing phenylalanine or tryptophan. A D gene is named only where the DNA matches it firmly. The size of a clone is reported for some rows only, either as once, few or many, or as a class for expanded clones.

NA,NA,TRBJ1-6,TRBV9,TGTGCCAGCAGCGTATCTAGTTCACCCCTCCACTTT,CASSVSSSPLHF
NA,NA,TRBJ1-5,TRBV15,TGTGCCACCAGCCTACAGGCGGATCAGCCCCAGCATTTT,CATSLQADQPQHF
NA,NA,TRBJ2-7,TRBV27,TGTGCCAGCAGTTTATGGGGCCCCTGGAGCAGCGAGCAGTACTTC,CASSLWGPWSSEQYF
NA,NA,TRBJ2-3,TRBV15,TGTGCCACCAGCGGGGGGACAGCCCTCACAGATACGCAGTATTTT,CATSGGTALTDTQYF
NA,NA,TRBJ1-1,TRBV27,TGTGCCAGCAGTTACCTCGCGGGGAACACTGAAGCTTTCTTT,CASSYLAGNTEAFF
TRBD2,NA,TRBJ2-5,TRBV29-1,TGCAGCGTAGCTCCCGCCGGGGCGGCGGGAGTCAAAGAGACCCAGTACTTC,CSVAPAGAAGVKETQYF
TRBD2,NA,TRBJ2-2,TRBV7-9,TGTGCCAGCGAGAGGACTAGCAGCAACACCGGGGAGCTGTTTTTT,CASERTSSNTGELFF
TRBD2,NA,TRBJ2-1,TRBV11-3,TGTGCCAGCAGTCCGACTAGCGGGACCGAGCAGTTCTTC,CASSPTSGTEQFF
NA,once,TRBJ1-6,TRBV2,TGTGCCAGCAGTCGCGAGTTCCCGACAGTCTCTAATTCACCCCTCCACTTT,CASSREFPTVSNSPLHF
TRBD1,NA,TRBJ1-5,TRBV19,TGTGCCAGTAGTCATTCCGGGACAGGGTATGGCAATCAGCCCCAGCATTTT,CASSHSGTGYGNQPQHF
TRBD1,few,TRBJ2-1,TRBV4-1,TGCGCCAGCAGCCAAGAAATCGGCAGGGGGCCCTACAATGAGCAGTTCTTC,CASSQEIGRGPYNEQFF
TRBD2,NA,TRBJ2-3,TRBV10-2,TGCGCCAGCAGGACTAGCGGCACAGATACGCAGTATTTT,CASRTSGTDTQYF
NA,NA,TRBJ1-2,TRBV4-3,TGCGCCAGCAGCCAAGATCACGGGAGGGAGGGCTACACCTTC,CASSQDHGREGYTF
NA,few,TRBJ2-6,TRBV9,TGTGCCAGCAGCGTAGGGCGGGGTGGGGCCAACGTCCTGACTTTC,CASSVGRGGANVLTF
NA,NA,TRBJ2-1,TRBV12-3/TRBV12-4,TGTGCCAGCAGTTTGACAGTCCTCAATGAGCAGTTCTTC,CASSLTVLNEQFF
NA,NA,TRBJ1-4,TRBV10-3,TGTGCCATCAGTGAACCCGTCATTGAGGGAAAACTGTTTTTT,CAISEPVIEGKLFF
TRBD1,few,TRBJ2-2,TRBV7-9,TGTGCCAGCAGCTCATACCCGGACAGGGGGGACACCGGGGAGCTGTTTTTT,CASSSYPDRGDTGELFF
NA,NA,TRBJ1-3,TRBV6-2/TRBV6-3,TGTGCCAGCAGCCGGACAGAGGGAAACACCATATATTTT,CASSRTEGNTIYF
TRBD2,once,TRBJ2-5,TRBV2,TGTGCCAGCAGTGAGGGACTAGCGGGAGTCGGCGAGACCCAGTACTTC,CASSEGLAGVGETQYF
TRBD1,NA,TRBJ1-1,TRBV28,TGTGCCAGTCGACAGGGGAGAAACACTGAAGCTTTCTTT,CASRQGRNTEAFF
NA,NA,TRBJ2-1,TRBV28,TGTGCCAGCTCGGGGAGCTCCTACAATGAGCAGTTCTTC,CASSGSSYNEQFF
TRBD1,once,TRBJ1-1,TRBV7-6,TGTGCCAGCAGCTTGGGTGACAGGGGCACTGAAGCTTTCTTT,CASSLGDRGTEAFF
NA,NA,TRBJ1-6,TRBV9,TGTGCCAGCAGCGTAGAGGGGCTCATGACACCCCTCCACTTT,CASSVEGLMTPLHF
NA,NA,TRBJ1-5,TRBV28,TGTGCCAGCAGTTTGGCACAGGGCAATCAGCCCCAGCATTTT,CASSLAQGNQPQHF
NA,few,TRBJ1-2,TRBV3-1/TRBV3-2,TGTGCCAGCAGCCTCAGGGAATATGGCTACACCTTC,CASSLREYGYTF
TRBD1,NA,TRBJ2-5,TRBV3-1/TRBV3-2,TGTGCCAGCAGCCTCGTCACAGGGGTCGAGACCCAGTACTTC,CASSLVTGVETQYF